The clone carrying this T cell receptor (beta chain) came up many times. The entry originates in a study of beta chain features in type 1 diabetes. All of the isolated RNA was reverse transcribed, so expressed TCRB transcripts were sequenced. Libraries were prepared by immunoSEQ multiplex PCR; TCRdb keeps only in-frame clonotypes and omits some of them. The sample lists some 160,000 clones, roughly 9.1% occurring once. The CDR3 contains 16 residues. Looked up from germline, CDR1 is SGHTA and CDR2 is FQGNSA. V was clipped by 5 bases and J by 7 bases; unmatched bases: 13. The gene calls are TRBV7-2 and TRBJ1-4; 7 bases map to TRBD1. The sequenced sample consisted of central memory CD4+ T cells from blood. This receptor was obtained from a woman between 18 and 30 years old in good health. CDR3 residues: CASSVGRQGEGEKLFF. The CDR3 region has the DNA TGTGCCAGCAGCGTGGGCCGACAGGGAGAGGGTGAAAAACTGTTTTTT.